The clone carrying this T cell receptor (beta chain) was picked up a small number of times. Its antigen is still unknown. Per the germline V gene, CDR1 is DFQATT and CDR2 is SNEGSKA (reference sequence). This CDR3 is built from 16 residues. V shed 1 base and J shed 2 bases, with 17 bases lying between them. This specimen belongs to a study of T-cell reconstitution after alpha-beta-depleted transplantation in children. Study-wide results and caveats: Surviving thymic progenitors and recipient T cells were the source of high TCRbeta diversity at day 60 in some patients. T-cell numbers and diversity, one year after transplant, stemmed largely from T cells that were newly produced.

Construction of the TCRbeta library involved unique molecular identifiers. TCRdb re-called the PCR reads through MiXCR, storing one row per CDR3 protein. In the table there are under 850,000 distinct CDR3 sequences, 10% to 15% of which are singletons. The TCR comes from a girl aged 2 to 9 with congenital amegakaryocytic thrombocytopenia, due to receive a stem cell transplant. This chain uses TRBV20-1 with TRBJ1-1; the D gene is possibly TRBD1 (6 bases). The sample was PBMCs, taken before TCRalphabeta/CD19-depleted stem cell transplant. The CDR3 nucleotides read TGCAGTGCTAGAGGAGGGGGAAGGGCGGGAAACACTGAAGCTTTCTTT. Translation gives CSARGGGRAGNTEAFF.